Shown below are 27 T cell receptor beta chains from a single sample sequenced in a study of cytomegalovirus exposure and HLA in healthy donors. Measured with immunoSEQ multiplex PCR; TCRdb has only the in-frame clones, and not every one. The sample shows 100,000 to 150,000 clones, approximately 91% of them seen only once. The sequencing input was PBMCs. These receptors originate from a woman in her late teens or twenties in good health and CMV-seronegative.

The chain carries TRBV4-2 and TRBJ2-1; a weak D match, TRBD2 (6 bases). Trimming took off 0 bases at V and 13 bases at J, with 13 bases between the two ends. The CDR3 spans 13 residues. Looked up from germline, CDR1 is LGHNA and CDR2 is YNFKEQ. CDR3 in amino acids: CASSQDGGSEQFF. As DNA, the CDR3 is TGTGCCAGCAGCCAAGACGGAGGGAGTGAACAGTTCTTC.

V gene TRBV4-2 combines with J gene TRBJ2-1; TRBD2 agrees at 10 bases. With 4 bases clipped from V and 6 bases from J, the junction kept 18 bases outside the gene matches. Germline V gene data show CDR1 as LGHNA and CDR2 as YNFKEQ. The CDR3 covers 19 residues. CDR3 in DNA: TGTGCCAGCAGCCCCATAAGGACCGGGACTAGCGACAGACCCAATGAGCAGTTCTTC. It encodes CASSPIRTGTSDRPNEQFF.

This chain links TRBV13 with TRBJ2-3, with 7 bases matching TRBD1. Germline V gene lookup returns CDR1 PRHDT and CDR2 FYEKMQ (reference sequence). Germline trimming cut 5 bases from V and 2 bases from J; bases unmatched to any gene: 13. The CDR3 has 17 amino acids. CDR3: CASSHFSEGQFTDTQYF. The CDR3 nucleotides read TGTGCCAGCAGCCATTTCTCAGAGGGACAGTTCACAGATACGCAGTATTTT.

The chain's CDR3 is CASLFPSGDYGYTF. CDR3 sequence (DNA): TGTGCCAGCCTTTTTCCGTCGGGTGACTATGGCTACACCTTC. This chain links TRBV19 with TRBJ1-2, with D hard to call. The CDR3 consists of 14 residues. The germline gives CDR1 LNHDA, CDR2 SQIVND (reference sequence). V lost 9 bases to trimming and J lost 3 bases, with 17 bases between them.

The chain uses TRBV7-3 and TRBJ2-5, with 13 bases aligning to TRBD2. The ends lost 6 bases at V and 7 bases at J; junction bases unmatched: 5. There are 14 residues in the CDR3. Germline CDR1 SGHTA, CDR2 FQGTGA. CDR3: CASSVGLAGATQYF. DNA for the CDR3: TGTGCCAGCAGTGTAGGACTAGCGGGAGCGACCCAGTACTTC.

The CDR3 coding sequence is TGTGCTAGTGGTTTGGTACTATGGCTGGCAGAGGGGGCCTACAATGAGCAGTTCTTC. This gives the protein CASGLVLWLAEGAYNEQFF. V usage is TRBV12-5 and J usage is TRBJ2-1; D is possibly TRBD1 (6 bases). Trimming cost V 0 bases and J 2 bases, with 20 bases left between them. CDR1 and CDR2 (germline): LGHNT, FRNRAP. CDR3 size: 19 residues.

This chain joins TRBV10-2 and TRBJ2-1, with D possibly TRBD1 on 5 matching bases. Germline CDR1 and CDR2: WSHSY and SAAADI. This CDR3 region has 15 residues. Deletions cut 4 bases from V and 3 bases from J, with 13 bases between. DNA of the CDR3: TGCGCCAGCAGTGCCCCCAACACAGGCTACAATGAGCAGTTCTTC. This codes for CASSAPNTGYNEQFF.

This clone was picked up a small number of times. The V call is TRBV6-5, the J call TRBJ2-2; maybe TRBD1 (5 bases). This CDR3 has 13 residues. Germline V gene lookup returns CDR1 MNHEY and CDR2 SVGAGI. V shed 7 bases and J shed 7 bases, with 13 bases lying between them. Here the CDR3 DNA reads TGTGCCAGCAATTCAGTAGGGGACGGGGAGCTGTTTTTT. Its translation: CASNSVGDGELFF.

This clone has a handful of counts. Here the CDR3 reads CASSWGQGQPQHF. As DNA, the CDR3 is TGTGCCAGCAGTTGGGGACAGGGACAGCCCCAGCATTTT. The chain combines TRBV27 with TRBJ1-5, with TRBD1 matching 9 bases. Trimming at V came to 4 bases and at J to 7 bases, leaving 2 bases not matched to a gene. This CDR3 region has 13 residues. Looked up from germline, CDR1 is MNHEY and CDR2 is SMNVEV (reference sequence).

The rearrangement joins TRBV6-1 to TRBJ2-1, with 12 bases matching TRBD2. V shed 7 bases, J shed 7 bases, and the junction held 8 bases outside the gene matches. This CDR3 is 15 amino acids long. The germline gives CDR1 MNHNS, CDR2 SASEGT. CDR3 sequence reads: CASILAGGQRNEQFF. The CDR3 region has the DNA TGTGCCAGCATACTAGCGGGAGGACAGAGGAATGAGCAGTTCTTC.

The CDR3 reads CASSEGPPGGPNQPQHF. The DNA of the CDR3 is TGTGCCAGCAGTGAGGGACCTCCGGGGGGACCCAATCAGCCCCAGCATTTT. The gene calls are TRBV25-1 and TRBJ1-5; perhaps TRBD1 as D (5 bases). The germline V and J ends were trimmed by 3 bases and 3 bases, with 18 bases remaining between them. The CDR3 spans 17 residues. Germline V CDR1 and CDR2: MGHDK, SYGVNS.

The chain combines TRBV13 with TRBJ1-4, with 12 positions matching TRBD1. Germline V gives CDR1 PRHDT, CDR2 FYEKMQ (reference sequence). The CDR3 loop spans 15 amino acids. Unmatched junction bases numbered 13, after V lost 4 bases and J lost 16 bases. The CDR3, as DNA: TGTGCCAGCAGCTCATCCGGGACAGGGGGCCCCGAGGCGTTTTTT. Protein sequence: CASSSSGTGGPEAFF.

The CDR3 sequence is CASSRTVEETQYF. DNA of the CDR3: TGTGCCAGCAGCCGAACGGTGGAGGAGACCCAGTACTTC. The chain has TRBV14 and TRBJ2-5; unclear D gene. Germline CDR1 SGHDN, CDR2 FVKESK. The CDR3 contains 13 residues. V was cut by 4 bases and J by 5 bases, with 11 bases left in between. Supplemented by reference TRBV14 and TRBJ2-5, the full variable domain reads EAGVTQFPSHSVIEKGQTVTLRCDPISGHDNLYWYRRVMGKEIKFLLHFVKESKQDESGMPNNRFLAERTGGTYSTLKVQPAELEDSGVYFCASSRTVEETQYFGPGTRLLVL.

V is TRBV7-9 and J is TRBJ2-1; a weak D match, TRBD2 (5 bases). Germline assignment: CDR1 SEHNR and CDR2 FQNEAQ (reference sequence). V gave up 3 bases and J gave up 7 bases, with 10 bases separating them. The CDR3 is 13 residues long. DNA for the CDR3: TGTGCCAGCAGCTTGGGGAGCCTTAATGAGCAGTTCTTC. Translation gives CASSLGSLNEQFF.

J is TRBJ2-3 and V is TRBV11-1; 12 nucleotides match TRBD2. Germline lookup yields CDR1 SGHAT and CDR2 FQDESV (reference sequence). CDR3 length equals 15 residues. The J segment lost 5 bases and the V segment lost 1 base, leaving 1 base of the junction unmatched. CDR3 residues: CASSLEGLAGDTQYF. The CDR3 nucleotides read TGTGCCAGCAGCTTAGAGGGACTAGCGGGAGATACGCAGTATTTT.

The CDR3 nucleotides read TGTGCCAGCAGCTTGTCTGGACAGACTACCGGGGAGCTGTTTTTT. Its protein is CASSLSGQTTGELFF. V usage is TRBV11-2 and J usage is TRBJ2-2; tentative D call: TRBD1 (6 bases). V was shortened by 3 bases and J by 5 bases, with 13 bases between the two germline ends. The CDR3 is made up of 15 amino acids. In germline, CDR1 is SGHAT, CDR2 FQNNGV.

The chain recombines TRBV14 with TRBJ2-1; 12 positions match TRBD2. The CDR3 runs to 19 residues. CDR1 is SGHDN and CDR2 is FVKESK in the germline V gene. With V trimmed by 4 bases and J by 6 bases, 16 bases remained unmatched. CDR3 loop: CASSPFLGLGLAGGNEQFF. As DNA, the CDR3 is TGTGCCAGCAGCCCGTTTTTAGGCCTGGGACTAGCGGGTGGCAATGAGCAGTTCTTC.

This clone was detected once. The rearrangement uses TRBV13 and TRBJ1-5; D perhaps matches TRBD1 (5 bases). Looked up from germline, CDR1 is PRHDT and CDR2 is FYEKMQ (reference sequence). Trimming left V 5 bases short and J 0 bases short, with 8 bases between. This CDR3 has 14 residues. DNA of the CDR3: TGTGCCAGCAGCCCCGGGGGTAGCAATCAGCCCCAGCATTTT. It is translated as CASSPGGSNQPQHF.

This clone has a single count. The rearrangement joins TRBV27 to TRBJ2-1; D is possibly TRBD1 (6 bases). The CDR3 sequence is 15 residues long. Per germline, CDR1 MNHEY and CDR2 SMNVEV (reference sequence). V was trimmed by 5 bases and J by 4 bases, leaving 15 bases between them. Here the CDR3 DNA reads TGTGCCAGCAGTCCCGGGACACCGGGGTACAATGAGCAGTTCTTC. Its protein product is CASSPGTPGYNEQFF.

This clone is medium-sized by share. This sequence joins TRBV27 and TRBJ2-7, with D possibly matching TRBD2 (5 bases). Between the trimmed V and J ends, which lost 4 bases and 6 bases, there was a span of 13 bases. The V gene's germline CDR1 is MNHEY and CDR2 SMNVEV (reference sequence). The CDR3 totals 13 residues. CDR3 region: CASSSWTEGEQYF. Here the CDR3 DNA reads TGTGCCAGCAGTTCCTGGACTGAGGGCGAGCAGTACTTC.

The gene calls are TRBV6-1 and TRBJ1-2; the D gene is possibly TRBD1 (5 bases). V dropped 0 bases and J dropped 1 base, with 9 bases sitting between them. The CDR3 is 15 amino acids. Germline CDR1 MNHNS, CDR2 SASEGT. CDR3 in DNA: TGTGCCAGCAGTGAAGCAAGGGGCATTAACTATGGCTACACCTTC. This codes for CASSEARGINYGYTF.

The CDR3 nucleotides read TGTGCCAGCTCACCGGTCGGGACAGGGAGTTACGAGCAGTACTTC. Amino acid sequence: CASSPVGTGSYEQYF. The chain is built from TRBV18 and TRBJ2-7, with TRBD1 matching 9 bases. The CDR3 runs to 15 residues. The ends lost 3 bases at V and 4 bases at J; junction bases unmatched: 7. Germline CDR1 KGHSH, CDR2 LQKENI.

This clone was seen a few times. This chain joins TRBV4-1 and TRBJ1-2; TRBD1 aligns across 8 bases. The CDR3 length is 13 residues. J gave up 8 bases and V 2 bases, and 4 bases lay outside the gene matches. The V gene's germline CDR1 is MGHRA and CDR2 YSYEKL. The CDR3 bases are TGCGCCAGCAGCCAACAGGGGGCTGGGGGCTACACCTTC. Its translation: CASSQQGAGGYTF.

CDR3 bases: TGCGCCAGCAGCCAAGTAATCTCTGCGGAGACCCAGTACTTC. This translates into CASSQVISAETQYF. This chain connects TRBV4-1 to TRBJ2-5; D gene unclear. Per germline, CDR1 MGHRA and CDR2 YSYEKL. This CDR3 has 14 amino acids. V shed 1 base and J shed 5 bases, with 11 bases lying between them.

The rearrangement uses TRBV6-1 and TRBJ2-7; a weak D match, TRBD2 (7 bases). Germline V gene data show CDR1 as MNHNS and CDR2 as SASEGT. There are 14 residues in the CDR3. The V end was cut by 5 bases, the J end by 2 bases, with 13 bases between. CDR3 residues: CASSWGGGTYEQYF. CDR3 in DNA: TGTGCCAGCAGTTGGGGGGGCGGAACCTACGAGCAGTACTTC.

The genes are TRBV18 and TRBJ1-5; D is perhaps TRBD1 (6 bases). The CDR3 runs to 16 residues. CDR1 and CDR2 (germline): KGHSH, LQKENI. V was clipped by 0 bases and J by 2 bases, with 11 bases between them. The chain's CDR3 is CASSPPAGVGNQPQHF. The DNA for the CDR3 is TGTGCCAGCTCACCACCGGCAGGGGTTGGCAATCAGCCCCAGCATTTT.

The V gene is TRBV5-6, the J gene TRBJ2-7; TRBD1 might be the D (5 bases). V lost 2 bases and J lost 5, with 11 bases in between. CDR3 length: 13 residues. Germline assignment: CDR1 SGHDT and CDR2 YYEEEE. The CDR3 bases are TGTGCCAGCAGCTTTAGGGGAATTGACGAGCAGTACTTC. Translation: CASSFRGIDEQYF.